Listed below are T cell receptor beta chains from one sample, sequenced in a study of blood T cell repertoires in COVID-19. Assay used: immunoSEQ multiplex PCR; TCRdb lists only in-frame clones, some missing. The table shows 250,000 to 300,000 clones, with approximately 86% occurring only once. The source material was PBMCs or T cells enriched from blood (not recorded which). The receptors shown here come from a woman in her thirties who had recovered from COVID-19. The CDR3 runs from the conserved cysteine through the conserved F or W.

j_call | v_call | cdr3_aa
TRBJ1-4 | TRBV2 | CASSEALQAAGGKLFF
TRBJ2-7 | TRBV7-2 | CASSLEAGYEQYF
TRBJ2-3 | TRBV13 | CASSQRVGAGTDTQYF
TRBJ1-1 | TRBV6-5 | CASSHDWNTEAFF
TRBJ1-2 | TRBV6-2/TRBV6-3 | CASSYRSGTGGYGYTF
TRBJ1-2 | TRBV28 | CASSFIQGQGAIEDGYTF
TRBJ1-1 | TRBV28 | CASRPRGQGARNTEAFF
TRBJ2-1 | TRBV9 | CASSVGSSGFYNEQFF
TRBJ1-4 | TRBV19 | CASTQDPNEKLFF
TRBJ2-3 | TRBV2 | CASLDRGTGQDTQYF
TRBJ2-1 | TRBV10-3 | CAIGTRGHNEQFF
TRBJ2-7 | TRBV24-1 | CATPRTSTPYEQYF
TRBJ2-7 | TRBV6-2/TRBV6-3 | CASSPPGLPYEQYF
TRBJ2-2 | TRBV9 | CASSRGGELFF
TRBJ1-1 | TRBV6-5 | CASRQTGTGNTEAFF
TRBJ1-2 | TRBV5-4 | CASSLDSNYGYTF
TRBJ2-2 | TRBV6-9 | CASSYQRPRQGLGTGELFF
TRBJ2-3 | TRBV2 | CASSGAGNTQYF
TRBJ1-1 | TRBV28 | CASSPSNTEAFF
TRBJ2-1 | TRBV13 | CASSSDWRLYNEQFF
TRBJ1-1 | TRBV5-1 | CASRAGKGPMNTEAFF
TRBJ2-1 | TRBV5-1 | CASSLVGGRGEQFF
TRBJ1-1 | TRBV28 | CASSLLGGNLLGEAFF
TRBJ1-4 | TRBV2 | CAWELRRTGINEKLFF
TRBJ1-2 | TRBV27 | CASSSQGRYGYTF